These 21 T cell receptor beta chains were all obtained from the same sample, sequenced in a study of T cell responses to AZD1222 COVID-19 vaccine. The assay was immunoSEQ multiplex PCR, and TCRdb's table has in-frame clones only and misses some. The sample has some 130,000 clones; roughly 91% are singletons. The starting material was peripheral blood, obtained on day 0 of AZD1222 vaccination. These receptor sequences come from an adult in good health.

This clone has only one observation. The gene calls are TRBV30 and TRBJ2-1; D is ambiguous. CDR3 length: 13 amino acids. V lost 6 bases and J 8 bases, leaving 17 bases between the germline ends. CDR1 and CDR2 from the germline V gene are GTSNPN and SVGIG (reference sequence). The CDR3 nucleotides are TGTGCCTGCCCGAACGTCATCCGCGATGAGCAGTTCTTC. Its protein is CACPNVIRDEQFF.

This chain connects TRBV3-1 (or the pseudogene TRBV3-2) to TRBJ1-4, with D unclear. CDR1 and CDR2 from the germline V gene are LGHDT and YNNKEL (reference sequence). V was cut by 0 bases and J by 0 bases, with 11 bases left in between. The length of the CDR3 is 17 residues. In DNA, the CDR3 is TGTGCCAGCAGCCAAGAGGCATTCCGGGCAACTAATGAAAAACTGTTTTTT. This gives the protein CASSQEAFRATNEKLFF.

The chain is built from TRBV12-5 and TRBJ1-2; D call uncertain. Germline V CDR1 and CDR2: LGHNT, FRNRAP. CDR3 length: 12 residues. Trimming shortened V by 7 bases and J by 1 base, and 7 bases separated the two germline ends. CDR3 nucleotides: TGTGCTAGTGCTCCAGATAACTATGGCTACACCTTC. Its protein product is CASAPDNYGYTF.

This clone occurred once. Written as DNA, the CDR3 is TGTGCCAGTAGTATGGCTACCCGGGGTTCTGAAAAACTGTTTTTT. This encodes CASSMATRGSEKLFF. V is TRBV19 and J is TRBJ1-4; D is unclear. The CDR3 sequence is 15 residues long. V lost 3 bases to trimming and J lost 7 bases, with 15 bases between them. Germline-derived CDR1 and CDR2 are LNHDA and SQIVND (reference sequence).

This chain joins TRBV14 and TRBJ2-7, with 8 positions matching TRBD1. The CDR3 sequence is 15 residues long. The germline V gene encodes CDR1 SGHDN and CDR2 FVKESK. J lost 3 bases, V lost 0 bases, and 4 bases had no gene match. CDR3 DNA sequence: TGTGCCAGCAGCCAAGATGTCAGGGGGCTCTACGAGCAGTACTTC. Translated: CASSQDVRGLYEQYF. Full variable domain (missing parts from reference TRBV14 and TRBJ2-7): EAGVTQFPSHSVIEKGQTVTLRCDPISGHDNLYWYRRVMGKEIKFLLHFVKESKQDESGMPNNRFLAERTGGTYSTLKVQPAELEDSGVYFCASSQDVRGLYEQYFGPGTRLTVT.

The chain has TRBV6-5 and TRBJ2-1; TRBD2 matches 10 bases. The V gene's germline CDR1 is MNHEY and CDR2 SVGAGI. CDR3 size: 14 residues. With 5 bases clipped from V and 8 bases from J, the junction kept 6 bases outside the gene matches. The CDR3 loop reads CASSLAGAWDEQFF. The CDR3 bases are TGTGCCAGCAGTCTAGCGGGGGCCTGGGATGAGCAGTTCTTC.

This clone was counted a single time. The CDR3 DNA follows: TGTGCCAGCGACCTCACCTATAATTCACCCCTCCACTTT. It translates to CASDLTYNSPLHF. The rearrangement links TRBV6-5 to TRBJ1-6; D unresolved. In germline, CDR1 is MNHEY, CDR2 SVGAGI. The length of the CDR3 is 13 residues. The V and J ends lost 8 bases and 2 bases respectively, with 7 bases between them.

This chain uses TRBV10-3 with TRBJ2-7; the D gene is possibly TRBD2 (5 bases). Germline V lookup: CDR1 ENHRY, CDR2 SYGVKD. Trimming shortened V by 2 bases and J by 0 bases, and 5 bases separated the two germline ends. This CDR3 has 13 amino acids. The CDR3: CAISEGLSYEQYF. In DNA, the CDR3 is TGTGCCATCAGTGAGGGACTCTCCTACGAGCAGTACTTC.

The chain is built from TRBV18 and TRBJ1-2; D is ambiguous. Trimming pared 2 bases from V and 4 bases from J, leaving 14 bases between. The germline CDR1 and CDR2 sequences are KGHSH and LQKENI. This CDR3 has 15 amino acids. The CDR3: CASSPDQSVTYGYTF. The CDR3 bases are TGTGCCAGCTCACCAGATCAAAGCGTTACCTATGGCTACACCTTC.

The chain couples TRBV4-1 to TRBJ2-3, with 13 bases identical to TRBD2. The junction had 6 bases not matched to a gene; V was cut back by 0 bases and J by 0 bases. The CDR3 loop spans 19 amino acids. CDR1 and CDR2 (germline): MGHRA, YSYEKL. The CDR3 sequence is CASSQETGTSGKSTDTQYF. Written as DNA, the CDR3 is TGCGCCAGCAGCCAAGAAACCGGGACTAGCGGGAAGAGCACAGATACGCAGTATTTT.

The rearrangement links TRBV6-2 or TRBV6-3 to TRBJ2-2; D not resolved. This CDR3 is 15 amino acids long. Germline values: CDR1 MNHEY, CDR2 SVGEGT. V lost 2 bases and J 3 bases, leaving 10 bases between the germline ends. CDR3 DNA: TGTGCCAGCAGTTACCCTGCCAAATACACCGGGGAGCTGTTTTTT. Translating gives CASSYPAKYTGELFF.

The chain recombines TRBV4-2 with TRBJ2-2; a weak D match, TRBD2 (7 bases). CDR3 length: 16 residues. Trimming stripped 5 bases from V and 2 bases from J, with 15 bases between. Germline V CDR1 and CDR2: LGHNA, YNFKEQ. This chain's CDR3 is CASSEIGGENTGELFF. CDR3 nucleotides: TGTGCCAGCAGCGAAATAGGGGGGGAAAACACCGGGGAGCTGTTTTTT.

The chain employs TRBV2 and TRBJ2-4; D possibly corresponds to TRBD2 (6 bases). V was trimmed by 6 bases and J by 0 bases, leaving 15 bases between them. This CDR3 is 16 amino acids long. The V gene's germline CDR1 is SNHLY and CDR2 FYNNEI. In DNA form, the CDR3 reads TGTGCCAGCAGGAGGGACGGGACTTTAGCCAAAAACATTCAGTACTTC. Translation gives CASRRDGTLAKNIQYF.

CDR3 sequence (DNA): TGTGCCAGCATCCTAAGGGGGGGGAACACTGAAGCTTTCTTT. Its translation is CASILRGGNTEAFF. The chain carries TRBV27 and TRBJ1-1, with D perhaps TRBD1 (6 bases). V was trimmed by 7 bases and J by 1 base, leaving 13 bases between them. The CDR3 runs 14 residues. CDR1 and CDR2 (germline): MNHEY, SMNVEV (reference sequence).

The CDR3 DNA sequence: TGTGCCAGCAGCCTGGGGGGTGCCCAGTACTTC. It encodes CASSLGGAQYF. The chain combines TRBV2 with TRBJ2-5, with a possible D match to TRBD2 (6 bases). CDR1 is SNHLY, CDR2 FYNNEI, per germline. The CDR3 has 11 residues. V was shortened by 6 bases and J by 9 bases, with 11 bases between the two germline ends.

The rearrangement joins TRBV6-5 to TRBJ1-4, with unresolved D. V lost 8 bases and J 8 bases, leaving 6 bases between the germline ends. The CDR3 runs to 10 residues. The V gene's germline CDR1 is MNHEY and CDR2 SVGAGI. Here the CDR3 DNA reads TGTGCCAGCGGGCAAGAAAAACTGTTTTTT. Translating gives CASGQEKLFF.

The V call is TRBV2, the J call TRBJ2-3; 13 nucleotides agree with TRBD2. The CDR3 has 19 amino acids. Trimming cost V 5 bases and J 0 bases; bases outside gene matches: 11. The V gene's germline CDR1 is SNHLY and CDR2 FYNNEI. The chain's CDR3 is CASSTPGLAGSPSTDTQYF. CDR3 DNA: TGTGCCAGCAGTACCCCGGGACTAGCGGGGAGCCCTAGCACAGATACGCAGTATTTT.

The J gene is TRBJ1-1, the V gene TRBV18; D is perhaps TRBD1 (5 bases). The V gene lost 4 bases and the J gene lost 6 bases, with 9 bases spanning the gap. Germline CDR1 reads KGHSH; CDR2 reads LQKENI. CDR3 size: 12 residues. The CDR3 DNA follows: TGTGCCAGCTCACAGAGGGGTGCTGAAGCTTTCTTT. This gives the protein CASSQRGAEAFF.

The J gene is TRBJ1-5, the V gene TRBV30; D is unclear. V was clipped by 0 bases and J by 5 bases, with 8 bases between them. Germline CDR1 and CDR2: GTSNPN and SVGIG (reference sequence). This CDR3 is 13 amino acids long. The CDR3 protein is CAWSVLRDQPQHF. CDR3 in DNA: TGTGCCTGGAGTGTACTACGGGATCAGCCCCAGCATTTT.

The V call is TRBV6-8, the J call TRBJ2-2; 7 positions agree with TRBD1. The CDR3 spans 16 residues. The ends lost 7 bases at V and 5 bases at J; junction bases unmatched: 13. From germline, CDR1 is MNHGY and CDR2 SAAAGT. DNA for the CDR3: TGTGCCAGCACTAAAAGGGGGACAGAACTTACCGGGGAGCTGTTTTTT. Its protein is CASTKRGTELTGELFF.

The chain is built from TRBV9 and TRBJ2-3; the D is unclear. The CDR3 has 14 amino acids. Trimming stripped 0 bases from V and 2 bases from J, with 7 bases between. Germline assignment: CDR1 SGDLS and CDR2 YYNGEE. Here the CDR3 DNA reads TGTGCCAGCAGCGTAGGGTTGTCCACAGATACGCAGTATTTT. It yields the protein CASSVGLSTDTQYF.